This entry concerns a single T cell receptor (beta chain). Which antigen it targets is not known. Base quality data are lacking; no much larger clone is found one base away. The method was RT-PCR. The run used a NextSeq 550. TCRdb cleaned the public reads at Q25 with fastp, built clones with MiXCR and kept in-frame beta chains. Rows are unified per CDR3 protein, each entry keeping the most common DNA and genes. The table for this sample lists a few hundred thousand distinct CDR3 sequences; around 40% of them were counted only once. Jointly, the top ten make up 9.5% to 13% of the sample. This entry belongs to a study of patients and donors after allogeneic stem cell transplantation (dated by TCRdb to the early 2020s). Source material: blood, either unsorted or a sorted T cell fraction (not recorded which). The receptor comes from a human donor who was either an allogeneic HSCT recipient or a stem cell or donor lymphocyte infusion donor (not recorded which). It is not recorded whose cells these are; they may come from a transplant donor.

The DNA sequence follows: TGTGCCAGCAGCTTGACAGGGGCGAAATATAGCAATCAGCCCCAGCATTTT. Protein translation: CASSLTGAKYSNQPQHF. The receptor chain draws on TRBV5-5 and TRBJ1-5; 7 bases in the middle match TRBD1. For this chain, trimming is 1 base at the V end and 0 bases at the J end, and the number of junction bases without a gene match is 7. CDR1 is given as SGHKS and CDR2 as YYEKEE, both from the germline V gene (reference sequence). The CDR3, cysteine through phenylalanine, is 17 amino acids long. The read is trimmed to its CDR3 DNA, 51 bases read in frame from base 1.